These 2 T cell receptor beta chains were sequenced from one sample in a study of T cells expressing NK-cell markers. TCRdb derives one entry per CDR3 protein from the 5' RACE reads, leaving out DNA. The clone table shows approximately 550,000 distinct CDR3 sequences, with the ten largest holding around 4%. The sequenced sample was blood T cells: a sorted CD56 or NKG2C T cell subset, CD4+ or CD8+ T cells, or bulk PBMC T cells (not recorded which). Receptors were obtained from a man aged 18 to 29 in good health.

CDR3 loop: CASSRGGVLTDTQYF. V gene TRBV5-1 combines with J gene TRBJ2-3. Looked up from germline, CDR1 is SGHRS and CDR2 is YFSETQ. CDR3 length: 15 amino acids.

The J gene is TRBJ2-5, the V gene TRBV12-3 or TRBV12-4. The CDR3 runs 13 residues. CDR3 sequence reads: CASSGDGSATQYF.